The present T cell receptor beta chain was sequenced within a study of cytomegalovirus exposure and HLA in healthy donors. With 60 Vbeta and 13 Jbeta primers, the PCR was carried out. The table came from immunoSEQ multiplex PCR; TCRdb's copy has only in-frame clones and leaves some out. Of 100,000 to 150,000 clones in the sample, roughly four fifths are singletons; the top ten hold under 15%. Germline CDR1 is SGHTA and CDR2 is FQGNSA. The CDR3 spans 13 residues. V dropped 0 bases and J dropped 3 bases, with 6 bases sitting between them. V usage is TRBV7-2 and J usage is TRBJ2-7; D not certain. Sequenced input: PBMCs. The clonotype comes from a woman aged 55-75 years in good health and CMV-seropositive. CDR3 bases: TGTGCCAGCAGCTTAGCGGGCTTCTACGAGCAGTACTTC. Translated: CASSLAGFYEQYF. The variable domain in full, completed from reference TRBV7-2 and TRBJ2-7, reads GAGVSQSPSNKVTEKGKDVELRCDPISGHTALYWYRQSLGQGLEFLIYFQGNSAPDKSGLPSDRFSAERTGGSVSTLTIQRTQQEDSAVYLCASSLAGFYEQYFGPGTRLTVT.